These 2 T cell receptor beta chains came from one sample sequenced in a study of blood T cell repertoires in COVID-19. The data were produced by immunoSEQ multiplex PCR, yet TCRdb's version contains in-frame clones alone and is incomplete. The table records 150,000 to 200,000 clones, about 85% of them present only once. Sequencing was carried out using peripheral blood. All receptors derive from a man in his sixties who had recovered from COVID-19.

The rearrangement links TRBV19 to TRBJ1-1; TRBD1 matches 7 bases. From germline, CDR1 is LNHDA and CDR2 SQIVND (reference sequence). The CDR3 runs 17 residues. V trimming: 4 bases; J trimming: 0 bases; junction bases outside the gene matches: 11. CDR3 bases: TGTGCCAGTAGTAAAGACGCGGGACAGCCCATGAACACTGAAGCTTTCTTT. This sequence encodes CASSKDAGQPMNTEAFF.

The chain recombines TRBV27 with TRBJ2-6; 10 bases fit TRBD1. CDR1 and CDR2 from the germline V gene are MNHEY and SMNVEV (reference sequence). V was pared by 6 bases and J by 0 bases, with 5 bases of the junction left unmatched. This CDR3 is 17 amino acids long. The CDR3 DNA sequence: TGTGCCAGCAGGCCGGGACAGGGGATCTCTGGGGCCAACGTCCTGACTTTC. Protein product: CASRPGQGISGANVLTF.